Following are 16 T cell receptor beta chains from one sample sequenced in a study of T cell repertoires in cytomegalovirus infection. Antigens for these TCRs are unknown. TCRdb called the reads again in MiXCR, with one record for every CDR3 protein. The sample lists about 920,000 distinct CDR3 sequences; around 30% were seen once. The input for sequencing was cultured CD8+ T cells from PBMCs, taken from culture after CMV antigen stimulation. The receptors come from a human donor in good health (CMV status not recorded). Some clones in this sample may be carry-over from other donors' samples.

This clonotype was observed at least ten times. The chain uses TRBV7-2 and TRBJ2-3; 7 bases are shared with TRBD1. This CDR3 comprises 16 residues. Germline values: CDR1 SGHTA, CDR2 FQGNSA. V dropped 3 bases and J dropped 0; count of bases not matched to a gene: 6. The CDR3: CASSLKTGSSTDTQYF. CDR3 nucleotide sequence: TGTGCCAGCAGCTTGAAGACAGGGTCTAGCACAGATACGCAGTATTTT.

About this clonotype itself: A read error may produce the germline difference seen at one junction end. This sequence joins TRBV10-3 and TRBJ2-1; 10 positions match TRBD2. Germline values: CDR1 ENHRY, CDR2 SYGVKD. CDR3 length equals 15 residues. The DNA for the CDR3 is TGTGTCATCAGAACTGGGACTAGCGCGACGAATGAGCAGTTCTTC. Its protein is CVIRTGTSATNEQFF.

The chain employs TRBV7-9 and TRBJ1-4; D is ambiguous. CDR3 length equals 13 residues. Germline V CDR1 and CDR2: SEHNR, FQNEAQ (reference sequence). Trimming left V 2 bases short and J 7 bases short, with 8 bases between. The CDR3 reads CASSLREAEKLFF. The DNA of the CDR3 is TGTGCCAGCAGCTTAAGGGAGGCTGAAAAACTGTTTTTT.

The chain is built from TRBV27 and TRBJ2-1; D may be TRBD2 (5 bases). Germline loops: CDR1 MNHEY, CDR2 SMNVEV (reference sequence). Trimming took 8 bases from V and 0 from J, leaving 14 bases between them. The CDR3 spans 15 residues. The CDR3 DNA sequence: TGTGCCAGCCTTACAGCTGAGGGCTCCTACAATGAGCAGTTCTTC. Its protein product is CASLTAEGSYNEQFF.

This clonotype was counted many times. The CDR3 DNA is TGTGCCAGTAAGAGAAGAGGGGTTTGGGATACGCAGTATTTT. Translation gives CASKRRGVWDTQYF. The chain is built from TRBV19 and TRBJ2-3; the D gene could be TRBD1 or TRBD2 (5 bases each). Germline V lookup: CDR1 LNHDA, CDR2 SQIVND (reference sequence). The CDR3 length is 14 residues. V shed 7 bases and J shed 6 bases, with 17 bases lying between them.

This clonotype has at least ten counts. The chain is built from TRBV7-6 and TRBJ2-2, with TRBD2 identical over 8 bases. The trim removed 1 base at V and 5 bases at J, leaving 6 bases unmatched. Germline loops: CDR1 SGHVS, CDR2 FNYEAQ. The CDR3 is made up of 16 amino acids. The CDR3 protein is CASSLDPGGQTGELFF. Here the CDR3 DNA reads TGTGCCAGCAGCTTAGATCCGGGGGGGCAAACCGGGGAGCTGTTTTTT.

Only a few counts were recorded for this clonotype. This rearrangement joins TRBV6-1 to TRBJ1-4; TRBD1 is a possible D gene (5 bases). The germline gives CDR1 MNHNS, CDR2 SASEGT. V lost 6 bases and J lost 7, with 12 bases in between. The CDR3 loop spans 13 amino acids. CDR3 sequence: CASRGQGSEKLFF. In DNA form, the CDR3 reads TGTGCCAGCAGAGGACAAGGGAGTGAAAAACTGTTTTTT.

The J gene is TRBJ1-2, the V gene TRBV19; tentative D call: TRBD1 (5 bases). Germline V gene lookup returns CDR1 LNHDA and CDR2 SQIVND (reference sequence). CDR3 size: 16 residues. V was cut by 5 bases and J by 0 bases, with 16 bases left in between. The CDR3 spells CASSALQRGTNYGYTF. In DNA, the CDR3 is TGTGCCAGTAGTGCTCTACAGAGGGGCACTAACTATGGCTACACCTTC.

The V gene is TRBV10-3, the J gene TRBJ2-7; no definite D call. V was shortened by 6 bases and J by 0 bases, with 6 bases between the two germline ends. Germline lookup yields CDR1 ENHRY and CDR2 SYGVKD. The CDR3 runs to 12 residues. Here the CDR3 DNA reads TGTGCCATCAGGGGCAGCTCCTACGAGCAGTACTTC. Translated: CAIRGSSYEQYF.

This clonotype was seen a few times. The V and J genes are TRBV4-1 and TRBJ1-2; D perhaps matches TRBD1 (5 bases). The CDR3 runs 15 residues. Germline lookup yields CDR1 MGHRA and CDR2 YSYEKL. V was shortened by 1 base and J by 10 bases, with 19 bases between the two germline ends. The CDR3 protein is CASSQADRDGWDYTF. CDR3 DNA sequence: TGCGCCAGCAGCCAAGCCGACCGGGACGGATGGGACTACACCTTC.

In its sample, this clonotype was seen a few times. The chain uses TRBV9 and TRBJ2-6; D is undetermined. Looked up from germline, CDR1 is SGDLS and CDR2 is YYNGEE. V shed 0 bases and J shed 0 bases, with 10 bases lying between them. This CDR3 comprises 17 residues. The CDR3 reads CASSVDYIGSGANVLTF. The CDR3 coding sequence is TGTGCCAGCAGCGTAGATTATATAGGCTCTGGGGCCAACGTCCTGACTTTC.

The V and J genes are TRBV6-6 and TRBJ2-4; TRBD1 is a possible D gene (6 bases). Trimming stripped 6 bases from V and 0 bases from J, with 21 bases between. CDR3 size: 18 residues. The germline gives CDR1 MNHNY, CDR2 SVGAGI (reference sequence). CDR3 sequence: CASSIDPGTSIAKNIQYF. CDR3 coding DNA: TGTGCCAGCAGCATTGACCCCGGGACATCCATAGCCAAAAACATTCAGTACTTC.

The J gene is TRBJ2-3, the V gene TRBV13, with 10 nucleotides matching TRBD2. CDR1 PRHDT and CDR2 FYEKMQ come from the germline V gene (reference sequence). V was clipped by 4 bases and J by 0 bases; unmatched bases: 7. CDR3 size: 17 residues. In DNA form, the CDR3 reads TGTGCCAGCAGCTACTTTAGCGGGGGGTATAGCACAGATACGCAGTATTTT. This codes for CASSYFSGGYSTDTQYF. Variable domain in full (rest from reference TRBV13 and TRBJ2-3): AAGVIQSPRHLIKEKRETATLKCYPIPRHDTVYWYQQGPGQDPQFLISFYEKMQSDKGSIPDRFSAQQFSDYHSELNMSSLELGDSALYFCASSYFSGGYSTDTQYFGPGTRLTVL.

CDR3 in DNA: TGTGCCAGCAGCAGCAGGGGGGGGAATACGCAGTATTTT. Its protein product is CASSSRGGNTQYF. The chain recombines TRBV7-6 with TRBJ2-3; tentatively, D is TRBD1 or TRBD2 (7 bases each). V lost 5 bases and J lost 7, with 13 bases in between. Germline assignment: CDR1 SGHVS and CDR2 FNYEAQ. The CDR3 is 13 amino acids.

J is TRBJ1-4 and V is TRBV7-9, with no clear D. The CDR3 loop spans 11 amino acids. V dropped 3 bases and J dropped 12 bases, with 8 bases sitting between them. CDR1 and CDR2 from the germline V gene are SEHNR and FQNEAQ (reference sequence). The CDR3 sequence is CASSFGVELFF. DNA for the CDR3: TGTGCCAGCAGCTTCGGGGTGGAACTGTTTTTT.

Details on this clonotype: A much bigger clone sits one base away, suggesting this may be a read error. The chain has TRBV6-1 and TRBJ1-5; D is ambiguous. V gave up 4 bases and J gave up 7 bases, with 20 bases separating them. CDR3 size: 16 residues. The germline V gene has CDR1 MNHNS and CDR2 SASEGT. The CDR3 nucleotides read TGTGCCAGCAGTGGTGATGGCAGCGGGCCTGACCAGCCCCAGCATTTT. Translating it yields CASSGDGSGPDQPQHF.